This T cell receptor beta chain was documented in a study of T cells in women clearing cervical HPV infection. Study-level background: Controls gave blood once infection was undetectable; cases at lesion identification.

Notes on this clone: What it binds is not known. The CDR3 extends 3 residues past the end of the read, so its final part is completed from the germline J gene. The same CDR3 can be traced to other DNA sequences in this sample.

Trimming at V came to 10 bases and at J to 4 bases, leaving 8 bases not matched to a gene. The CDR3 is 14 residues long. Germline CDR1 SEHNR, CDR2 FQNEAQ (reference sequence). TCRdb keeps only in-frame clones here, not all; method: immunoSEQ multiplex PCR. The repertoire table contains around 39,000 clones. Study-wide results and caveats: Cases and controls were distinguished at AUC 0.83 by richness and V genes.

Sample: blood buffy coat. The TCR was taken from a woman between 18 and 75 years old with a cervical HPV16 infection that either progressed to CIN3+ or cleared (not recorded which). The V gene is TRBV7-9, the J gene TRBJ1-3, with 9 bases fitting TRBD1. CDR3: CAIRQGGAGNTIYF. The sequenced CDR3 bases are TGTGCCATCCGACAGGGGGGGGCCGGAAACACC.